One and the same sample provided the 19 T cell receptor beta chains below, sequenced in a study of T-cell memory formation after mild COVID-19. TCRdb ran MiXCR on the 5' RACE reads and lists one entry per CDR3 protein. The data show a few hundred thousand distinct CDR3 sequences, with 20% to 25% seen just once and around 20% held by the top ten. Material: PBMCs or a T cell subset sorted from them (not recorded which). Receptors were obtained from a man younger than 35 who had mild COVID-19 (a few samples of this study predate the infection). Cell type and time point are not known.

This CDR3 reads CASSTPGQDGYGYTF. Here the CDR3 DNA reads TGTGCCAGCAGTACCCCGGGACAGGATGGTTATGGCTACACCTTC. The chain links TRBV12-3 or TRBV12-4 to TRBJ1-2; 8 bases line up with TRBD1. This CDR3 comprises 15 residues. With 5 bases clipped from V and 5 bases from J, the junction kept 10 bases outside the gene matches.

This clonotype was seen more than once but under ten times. In nucleotides, the CDR3 is TGTGCCAGCAGCTTAGTTGGCAGGAGTGAAAAACTGTTTTTT. Translation: CASSLVGRSEKLFF. This sequence joins TRBV7-2 and TRBJ1-4, with no clear D. This CDR3 spans 14 amino acids. Germline CDR1 is SGHTA and CDR2 is FQGNSA. V dropped 1 base and J dropped 7 bases, with 10 bases sitting between them.

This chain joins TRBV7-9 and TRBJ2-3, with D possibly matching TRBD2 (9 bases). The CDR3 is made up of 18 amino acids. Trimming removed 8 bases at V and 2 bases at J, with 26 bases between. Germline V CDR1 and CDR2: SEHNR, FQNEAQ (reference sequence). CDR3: CASSRGLAGTTPTDTQYF. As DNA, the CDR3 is TGTGCCAGCTCCAGGGGGCTAGCGGGGACTACCCCCACAGATACGCAGTATTTT. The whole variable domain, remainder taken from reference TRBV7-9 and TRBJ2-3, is DTGVSQNPRHKITKRGQNVTFRCDPISEHNRLYWYRQTLGQGPEFLTYFQNEAQLEKSRLLSDRFSAERPKGSFSTLEIQRTEQGDSAMYLCASSRGLAGTTPTDTQYFGPGTRLTVL.

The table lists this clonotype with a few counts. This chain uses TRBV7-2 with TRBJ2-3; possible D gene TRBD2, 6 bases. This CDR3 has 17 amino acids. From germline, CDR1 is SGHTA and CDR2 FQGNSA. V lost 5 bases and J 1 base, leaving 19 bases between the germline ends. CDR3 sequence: CASSPEVDPGGTDTQYF. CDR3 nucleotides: TGTGCCAGCAGCCCGGAAGTGGATCCGGGGGGCACAGATACGCAGTATTTT.

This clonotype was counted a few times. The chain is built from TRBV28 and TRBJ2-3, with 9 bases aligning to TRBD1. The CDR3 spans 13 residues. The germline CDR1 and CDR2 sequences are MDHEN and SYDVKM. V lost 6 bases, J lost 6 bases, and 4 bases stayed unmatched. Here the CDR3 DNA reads TGTGCCAGCAGGGACAGGGGCGGGGATACGCAGTATTTT. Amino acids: CASRDRGGDTQYF.

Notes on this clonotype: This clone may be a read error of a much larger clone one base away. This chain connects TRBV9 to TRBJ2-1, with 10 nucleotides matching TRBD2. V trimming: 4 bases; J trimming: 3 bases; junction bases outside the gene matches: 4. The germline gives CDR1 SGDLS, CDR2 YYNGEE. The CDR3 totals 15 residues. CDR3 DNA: TGTGCCAGCAGCTCCGGACTAGCGGACTACAATGAGCAGTTCTTC. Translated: CASSSGLADYNEQFF. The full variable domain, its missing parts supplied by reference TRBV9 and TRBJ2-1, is DSGVTQTPKHLITATGQRVTLRCSPRSGDLSVYWYQQSLDQGLQFLIQYYNGEERAKGNILERFSAQQFPDLHSELNLSSLELGDSALYFCASSSGLADYNEQFFGPGTRLTVL.

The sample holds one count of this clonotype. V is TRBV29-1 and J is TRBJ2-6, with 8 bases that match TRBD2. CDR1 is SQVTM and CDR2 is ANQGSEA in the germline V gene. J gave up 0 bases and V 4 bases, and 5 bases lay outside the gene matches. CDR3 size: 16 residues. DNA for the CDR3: TGCAGCGTTGTCGGGGGGGCCGCCTCTGGGGCCAACGTCCTGACTTTC. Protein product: CSVVGGAASGANVLTF.

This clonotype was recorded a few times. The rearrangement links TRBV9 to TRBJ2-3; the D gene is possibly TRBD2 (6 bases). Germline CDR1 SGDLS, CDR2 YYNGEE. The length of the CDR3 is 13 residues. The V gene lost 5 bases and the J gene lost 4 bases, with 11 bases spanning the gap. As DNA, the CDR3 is TGTGCCAGCAGTGTCCGACTAGCAGATACGCAGTATTTT. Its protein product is CASSVRLADTQYF.

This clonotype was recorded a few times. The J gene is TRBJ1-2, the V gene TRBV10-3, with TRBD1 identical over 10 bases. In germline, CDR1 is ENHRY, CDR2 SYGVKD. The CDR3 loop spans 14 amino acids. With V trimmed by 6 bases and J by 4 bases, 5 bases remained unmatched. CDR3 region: CAIRGQGSSYGYTF. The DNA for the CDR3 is TGTGCCATCAGGGGACAGGGGAGCTCCTATGGCTACACCTTC.

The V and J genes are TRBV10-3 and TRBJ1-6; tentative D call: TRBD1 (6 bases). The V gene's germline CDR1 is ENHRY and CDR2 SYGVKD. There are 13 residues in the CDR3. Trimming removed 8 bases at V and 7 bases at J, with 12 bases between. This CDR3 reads CAIQTGINSPLHF. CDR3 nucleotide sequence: TGTGCCATCCAAACAGGGATAAATTCACCCCTCCACTTT.

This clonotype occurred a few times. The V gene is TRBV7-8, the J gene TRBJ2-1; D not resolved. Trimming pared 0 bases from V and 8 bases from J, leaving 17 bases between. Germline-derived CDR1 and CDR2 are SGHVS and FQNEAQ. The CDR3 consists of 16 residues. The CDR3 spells CASSLAQDPFVDEQFF. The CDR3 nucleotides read TGTGCCAGCAGCTTAGCGCAGGACCCCTTTGTCGATGAGCAGTTCTTC.

The CDR3 loop reads CASSGGTGGNYEQYV. The CDR3 DNA reads as TGTGCCAGCAGTGGCGGGACAGGGGGCAACTACGAGCAGTACGTC. V gene TRBV6-1 combines with J gene TRBJ2-7; 12 bases line up with TRBD1. J was trimmed by 3 bases and V by 4 bases; bases with no gene match: 4. Germline V gene data show CDR1 as MNHNS and CDR2 as SASEGT. The CDR3 covers 15 residues.

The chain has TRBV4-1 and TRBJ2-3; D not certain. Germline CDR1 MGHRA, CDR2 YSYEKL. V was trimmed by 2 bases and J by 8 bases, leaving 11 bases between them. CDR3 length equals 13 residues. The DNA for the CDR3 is TGCGCCAGCAGCCAAAACCAAGTGGGTACGCAGTATTTT. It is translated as CASSQNQVGTQYF.

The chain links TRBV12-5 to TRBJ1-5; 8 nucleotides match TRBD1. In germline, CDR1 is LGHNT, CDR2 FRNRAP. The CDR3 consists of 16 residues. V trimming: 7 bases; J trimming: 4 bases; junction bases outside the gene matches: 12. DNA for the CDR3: TGTGCTAGTGCCCCTGGACAGGGTATGTCAAATCAGCCCCAGCATTTT. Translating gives CASAPGQGMSNQPQHF.

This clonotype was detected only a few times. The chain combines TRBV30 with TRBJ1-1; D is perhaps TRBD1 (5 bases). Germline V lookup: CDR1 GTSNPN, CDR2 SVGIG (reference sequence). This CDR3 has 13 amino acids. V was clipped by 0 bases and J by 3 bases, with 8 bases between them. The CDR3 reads CAWSVREDTEAFF. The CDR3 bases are TGTGCCTGGAGTGTCAGGGAGGACACTGAAGCTTTCTTT.

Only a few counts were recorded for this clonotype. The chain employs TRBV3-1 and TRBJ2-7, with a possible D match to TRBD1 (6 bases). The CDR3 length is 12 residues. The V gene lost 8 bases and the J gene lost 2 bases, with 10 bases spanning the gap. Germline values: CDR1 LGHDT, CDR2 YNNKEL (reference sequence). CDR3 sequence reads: CASGGQTYEQYF. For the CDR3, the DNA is TGTGCCAGCGGAGGACAGACCTACGAGCAGTACTTC.

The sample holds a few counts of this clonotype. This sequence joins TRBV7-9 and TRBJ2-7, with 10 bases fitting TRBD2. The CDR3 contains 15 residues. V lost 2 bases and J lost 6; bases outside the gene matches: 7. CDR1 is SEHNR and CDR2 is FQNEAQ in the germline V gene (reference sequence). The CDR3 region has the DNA TGTGCCAGCAGCTTAACTAGCGGGGTGAAGGGCGAGCAGTACGTC. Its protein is CASSLTSGVKGEQYV.

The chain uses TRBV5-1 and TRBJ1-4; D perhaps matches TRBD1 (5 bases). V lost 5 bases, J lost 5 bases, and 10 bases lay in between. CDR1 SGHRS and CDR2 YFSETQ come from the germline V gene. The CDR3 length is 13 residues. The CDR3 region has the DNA TGCGCCAGCAGGGGACCTAGGAATGAAAAACTGTTTTTT. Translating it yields CASRGPRNEKLFF.

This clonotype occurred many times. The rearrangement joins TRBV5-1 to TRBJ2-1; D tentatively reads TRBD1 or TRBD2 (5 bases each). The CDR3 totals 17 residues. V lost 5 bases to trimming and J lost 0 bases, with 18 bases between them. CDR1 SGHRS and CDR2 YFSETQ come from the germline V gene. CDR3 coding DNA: TGCGCCAGCAGTTCCTTGACTACCGGGACCTCCTACAATGAGCAGTTCTTC. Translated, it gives CASSSLTTGTSYNEQFF.